The 26 T cell receptor beta chains below come from one sample, sequenced in a study of neurological immune-mediated disorders. Each CDR3 protein is one row after TCRdb ran MiXCR on the 5' RACE reads. Altogether about 80,000 distinct CDR3 sequences are present, 4.5% to 7.5% being singletons, with the ten largest covering roughly 7.3%. Indicated time point: longitudinal time-point 2. Sequencing was performed on PBMCs. The receptor source for this set is a woman aged 60 to 75 with multiple sclerosis.

The table lists this clonotype with many counts. This chain uses TRBV4-1 with TRBJ1-2; 9 bases align to TRBD1. CDR3 length equals 13 residues. Per the germline V gene, CDR1 is MGHRA and CDR2 is YSYEKL. V lost 0 bases and J lost 14; bases outside the gene matches: 7. CDR3 in DNA: TGCGCCAGCAGCCAAGACAGGGACAGGGAAAGGACCTTC. The encoded protein is CASSQDRDRERTF.

As to this clonotype: This clone may be a read error of a much larger clone one base away. This rearrangement joins TRBV5-4 to TRBJ2-1; 8 nucleotides align to TRBD2. V trimming: 1 base; J trimming: 11 bases; junction bases outside the gene matches: 5. There are 13 residues in the CDR3. Germline assignment: CDR1 SGHNT and CDR2 YYREEE (reference sequence). The CDR3 spells CASSLRGGTKQFF. For the CDR3, the DNA is TGTGCCAGCAGCTTGCGGGGGGGCACAAAGCAGTTCTTC.

This clonotype was detected ten times or more. V is TRBV4-1 and J is TRBJ1-3; D gene uncertain. With 0 bases removed from V and 2 bases from J, the gap between germline ends came to 14 bases. Germline lookup yields CDR1 MGHRA and CDR2 YSYEKL. CDR3 length: 17 residues. The CDR3: CASSQDLYESTGNTIYF. The CDR3 region has the DNA TGCGCCAGCAGCCAAGACCTCTACGAGTCGACTGGAAACACCATATATTTT.

Comments on this clonotype: This may be a read error: a much more frequent sequence differs by one nucleotide. This chain links TRBV7-9 with TRBJ1-2, with D hard to call. This CDR3 has 14 residues. Germline V gene sequence: CDR1 SEHNR, CDR2 FQNEAQ (reference sequence). V lost 5 bases, J lost 4 bases, and 14 bases lay in between. CDR3 in amino acids: CASSPQRRGYGYTF. The DNA of the CDR3 is TGTGCCAGCAGCCCCCAGCGGAGAGGCTATGGCTACACCTTC.

This clonotype was detected ten times or more. The J gene is TRBJ2-3, the V gene TRBV28; either TRBD1 or TRBD2 may fit D (6 bases each). CDR3 length: 15 residues. Germline CDR1 MDHEN, CDR2 SYDVKM. V was shortened by 8 bases and J by 2 bases, with 17 bases between the two germline ends. The CDR3 sequence is CASRRGASHTDTQYF. The CDR3 nucleotides read TGTGCCAGCCGGAGGGGGGCCAGTCACACAGATACGCAGTATTTT.

This clonotype was counted many times. The rearrangement links TRBV7-9 to TRBJ2-5; 8 nucleotides agree with TRBD2. The CDR3 consists of 16 residues. CDR1 is SEHNR, CDR2 FQNEAQ, per germline (reference sequence). Trimming took 6 bases from V and 5 from J; bases not matched to a gene: 14. This chain's CDR3 is CASRPGGALGVETQYF. The CDR3 DNA reads as TGTGCCAGCAGACCGGGGGGGGCCCTTGGAGTGGAGACCCAGTACTTC. Using reference TRBV7-9 and TRBJ2-5 for the parts outside the CDR3, the full variable domain is DTGVSQNPRHKITKRGQNVTFRCDPISEHNRLYWYRQTLGQGPEFLTYFQNEAQLEKSRLLSDRFSAERPKGSFSTLEIQRTEQGDSAMYLCASRPGGALGVETQYFGPGTRLLVL.

Regarding this clonotype: A clone one base away is much larger, so this may be a read error. The chain is built from TRBV12-3 or TRBV12-4 and TRBJ2-2; TRBD2 is a possible D gene (5 bases). The length of the CDR3 is 14 residues. Trimming took off 6 bases at V and 6 bases at J, with 14 bases between the two ends. The CDR3 DNA follows: TGTGCCAGCAGGCCCGGGGAGTTGGCCGGGGAGCTGTTTTTT. It encodes CASRPGELAGELFF.

This clonotype was found many times. The chain couples TRBV7-2 to TRBJ2-3; D uncertain. The length of the CDR3 is 17 residues. Germline V gene lookup returns CDR1 SGHTA and CDR2 FQGNSA. V was shortened by 3 bases and J by 1 base, with 17 bases between the two germline ends. The CDR3 region has the DNA TGTGCCAGCAGCTTTAACCCCGACCACGTCGGCACAGATACGCAGTATTTT. This translates into CASSFNPDHVGTDTQYF.

This clonotype was counted many times. This rearrangement joins TRBV12-3 or TRBV12-4 to TRBJ1-4; D perhaps matches TRBD1 (5 bases). This CDR3 has 17 amino acids. V lost 3 bases, J lost 8 bases, and 22 bases lay in between. The CDR3 sequence: CASSFSGGGRRQEKLFF. CDR3 bases: TGTGCCAGCAGTTTTTCCGGTGGGGGAAGGAGGCAGGAAAAACTGTTTTTT.

This clonotype came up many times. The V call is TRBV20-1, the J call TRBJ2-7; D not resolved. Germline V gene lookup returns CDR1 DFQATT and CDR2 SNEGSKA (reference sequence). V was pared by 7 bases and J by 2 bases, with 21 bases between. The CDR3 is made up of 15 amino acids. The CDR3 sequence is CSGSPLKKGPYEQYF. The CDR3 DNA is TGCAGTGGCAGTCCCCTTAAAAAGGGCCCCTACGAGCAGTACTTC.

This clonotype showed up many times. The CDR3 is CASSQYSAEQYF. In DNA, the CDR3 is TGTGCCAGCAGCCAATACTCCGCCGAGCAGTACTTC. The rearrangement links TRBV3-1 to TRBJ2-7; D gene unclear. V lost 2 bases and J lost 6, with 8 bases in between. Germline lookup yields CDR1 LGHDT and CDR2 YNNKEL (reference sequence). CDR3 length: 12 amino acids.

This clonotype showed up many times. The J gene is TRBJ1-4, the V gene TRBV5-1; possibly TRBD1 for D (6 bases). Germline V gives CDR1 SGHRS, CDR2 YFSETQ. Trimming left V 4 bases short and J 2 bases short, with 9 bases between. This CDR3 is 14 amino acids long. This chain's CDR3 is CASSPDSTNEKLFF. The CDR3 DNA reads as TGCGCCAGCAGCCCGGACAGCACTAATGAAAAACTGTTTTTT.

Ten or more counts support this clonotype. The V gene is TRBV5-1, the J gene TRBJ2-2; D remains unclear. The V and J ends lost 5 bases and 6 bases respectively, with 8 bases between them. Germline CDR1 SGHRS, CDR2 YFSETQ. The CDR3 runs to 12 residues. The DNA of the CDR3 is TGCGCCAGCAGAGAACTACCCGGGGAGCTGTTTTTT. Translating gives CASRELPGELFF.

As to this clonotype: A much larger clonotype is one base distant, so this may be a read error. CDR3 nucleotide sequence: TGCGCCAGCAGCTTGGGGACATCCGAGCAGTACTTC. Its translation is CASSLGTSEQYF. The genes are TRBV5-1 and TRBJ2-7; weak D call: TRBD1 (5 bases). CDR3 length equals 12 residues. Germline lookup yields CDR1 SGHRS and CDR2 YFSETQ. The V gene lost 0 bases and the J gene lost 6 bases, with 7 bases spanning the gap.

As to this clonotype: A much larger clone is a single base away; this may be a read error. The chain carries TRBV7-2 and TRBJ1-3; D remains ambiguous. Germline-derived CDR1 and CDR2 are SGHTA and FQGNSA. The CDR3 has 15 amino acids. The chain's CDR3 is CVSSITPISGNTIYF. In DNA form, the CDR3 reads TGTGTCAGCAGCATTACACCGATTTCTGGAAACACCATATATTTT. The whole variable domain, filled in from reference TRBV7-2 and TRBJ1-3, reads GAGVSQSPSNKVTEKGKDVELRCDPISGHTALYWYRQSLGQGLEFLIYFQGNSAPDKSGLPSDRFSAERTGGSVSTLTIQRTQQEDSAVYLCVSSITPISGNTIYFGEGSWLTVV.

Ten or more counts support this clonotype. This chain connects TRBV5-1 to TRBJ2-3, with TRBD2 matching 10 bases. After removal of 4 bases from V and 1 base from J, the junction contained 6 bases not matched to a gene. Germline V lookup: CDR1 SGHRS, CDR2 YFSETQ. The CDR3 extends over 16 amino acids. The CDR3 loop reads CASSGTGTSGTDTQYF. The DNA for the CDR3 is TGCGCCAGCAGCGGGACCGGGACTAGCGGCACAGATACGCAGTATTTT.

This clonotype was recorded at least ten times. CDR3 bases: TGCGCCAGCAGCTTGGTAATCCGGGACCAGGCGGGAAAACTGTTTTTT. Residues: CASSLVIRDQAGKLFF. This sequence joins TRBV5-1 and TRBJ1-4, with D perhaps TRBD1 (5 bases). Germline CDR1 and CDR2: SGHRS and YFSETQ. V was pared by 0 bases and J by 10 bases, with 19 bases between. This CDR3 is built from 16 residues.

This clonotype has only a few counts. The chain recombines TRBV19 with TRBJ2-5, with D possibly TRBD1 on 5 matching bases. There are 13 residues in the CDR3. Trimming took off 3 bases at V and 5 bases at J, with 10 bases between the two ends. CDR1 is LNHDA, CDR2 SQIVND, per germline (reference sequence). CDR3 sequence: CASSIDSLETQYF. The CDR3 nucleotides are TGTGCCAGTAGTATTGACAGCCTCGAGACCCAGTACTTC.

This clonotype was counted ten times or more. The chain couples TRBV5-1 to TRBJ1-6; no clear D gene. The CDR3 spans 15 residues. Trimming stripped 5 bases from V and 2 bases from J, with 11 bases between. Per the germline V gene, CDR1 is SGHRS and CDR2 is YFSETQ. The CDR3 region is CASSIEGAYNSPLHF. The CDR3 nucleotides are TGCGCCAGCAGTATAGAAGGTGCCTATAATTCACCCCTCCACTTT.

The sample holds many counts of this clonotype. The chain joins TRBV20-1 to TRBJ1-1; a weak D match, TRBD1 (6 bases). Germline loops: CDR1 DFQATT, CDR2 SNEGSKA (reference sequence). The CDR3 loop spans 15 amino acids. Trimming took 5 bases from V and 2 from J, leaving 18 bases between them. CDR3 sequence (DNA): TGCAGTGCTCCTACCCCCGACAGGCTCAACACTGAAGCTTTCTTT. This sequence encodes CSAPTPDRLNTEAFF.

In this sample, this clonotype turned up many times. The gene calls are TRBV7-2 and TRBJ1-5, with D perhaps TRBD1 (5 bases). Trimming pared 3 bases from V and 9 bases from J, leaving 12 bases between. Germline-derived CDR1 and CDR2 are SGHTA and FQGNSA. The CDR3 spans 13 residues. The CDR3 spells CASSLTTVRPQHF. CDR3 DNA sequence: TGTGCCAGCAGCTTGACGACAGTAAGGCCCCAGCATTTT.

This clonotype has at least ten counts. The V gene is TRBV12-3 or TRBV12-4, the J gene TRBJ1-2, with D possibly matching TRBD1 (5 bases). Between the trimmed V and J ends, which lost 3 bases and 8 bases, there was a span of 19 bases. The CDR3 consists of 15 residues. The CDR3 DNA is TGTGCCAGCAGTTTTACGGCAGGGCCCTATACAGGCTACACCTTC. The encoded protein is CASSFTAGPYTGYTF.

The chain joins TRBV7-2 to TRBJ2-2; tentatively, D is TRBD1 or TRBD2 (5 bases each). Deletions cut 5 bases from V and 8 bases from J, with 12 bases between. CDR1 is SGHTA, CDR2 FQGNSA, per germline. CDR3 length: 13 residues. The CDR3 is CASSPIEGGELFF. The CDR3 region has the DNA TGTGCCAGCAGCCCCATCGAGGGGGGGGAGCTGTTTTTT. The full variable domain, rest sourced from reference TRBV7-2 and TRBJ2-2, is GAGVSQSPSNKVTEKGKDVELRCDPISGHTALYWYRQSLGQGLEFLIYFQGNSAPDKSGLPSDRFSAERTGGSVSTLTIQRTQQEDSAVYLCASSPIEGGELFFGEGSRLTVL.

This clonotype has at least ten counts. This chain connects TRBV5-5 to TRBJ2-3; 9 nucleotides match TRBD2. The CDR3 spans 15 residues. CDR1 is SGHKS, CDR2 YYEKEE, per germline (reference sequence). Germline trimming cut 4 bases from V and 3 bases from J; bases unmatched to any gene: 6. The CDR3 coding sequence is TGTGCCAGCAGCCCCAGCGGGGGGACTACAGATACGCAGTATTTT. It specifies CASSPSGGTTDTQYF.

This clonotype was recorded at least ten times. The J gene is TRBJ2-5, the V gene TRBV5-1; D is undetermined. Looked up from germline, CDR1 is SGHRS and CDR2 is YFSETQ. Trimming shortened V by 0 bases and J by 2 bases, and 8 bases separated the two germline ends. The CDR3 runs to 14 residues. In nucleotides, the CDR3 is TGCGCCAGCAGCTTGGGGTTGGGGCAAGAGACCCAGTACTTC. It specifies CASSLGLGQETQYF.

This clonotype was seen many times. J is TRBJ2-7 and V is TRBV5-1; D uncertain. Germline values: CDR1 SGHRS, CDR2 YFSETQ. This CDR3 region has 14 residues. Trimming took 0 bases from V and 4 from J, leaving 11 bases between them. The CDR3 coding sequence is TGCGCCAGCAGCTTGGACGCGGTGGGGTACGAGCAGTACTTC. Encoded protein: CASSLDAVGYEQYF.